This T cell receptor beta chain was recorded in a study of blood T cell repertoires in COVID-19. For the study at large: Acute and convalescent COVID-19 specimens originated in the United States, Italy and Spain.

Sequenced by immunoSEQ multiplex PCR; TCRdb stores in-frame clones only, minus some. The sample lists some 91,000 clones, 90% occurring once. The sequence came from a man between 60 and 70 years old with acute or convalescent COVID-19. The sequencing sample was made of peripheral blood.

CDR3 sequence reads: CASSGDRGTSGELFF. For the CDR3, the DNA is TGTGCCAGCAGTGGAGACAGGGGCACGTCCGGGGAGCTGTTTTTT. The V and J genes are TRBV2 and TRBJ2-2, with 8 bases matching TRBD1. The junction had 7 bases not matched to a gene; V was cut back by 4 bases and J by 6 bases. CDR3 length equals 15 residues. In germline, CDR1 is SNHLY, CDR2 FYNNEI. The full variable domain, rest sourced from reference TRBV2 and TRBJ2-2, is EPEVTQTPSHQVTQMGQEVILRCVPISNHLYFYWYRQILGQKVEFLVSFYNNEISEKSEIFDDQFSVERPDGSNFTLKIRSTKLEDSAMYFCASSGDRGTSGELFFGEGSRLTVL.